The 24 T cell receptor beta chains presented below share a single source sample, sequenced in a study of shared clonotypes between healthy human individuals. Produced via immunoSEQ multiplex PCR; TCRdb's table is partial and in-frame only. The sample consists of some 2.4 million clones, over 85% of them appearing once. The sequenced material came from naive CD4+ T cells from PBMCs. Subset meaning: CD45RA+ positively selected. Every receptor here comes from a man aged 18-30 years in good health. Some clones in this sample may be carry-over from other donors' samples.

The rearrangement joins TRBV6-6 to TRBJ1-1, with 7 positions matching TRBD1. V lost 2 bases and J lost 4; bases outside the gene matches: 4. CDR1 and CDR2 (germline): MNHNY, SVGAGI (reference sequence). The CDR3 is 14 amino acids. The chain's CDR3 is CASSYRQGGTEAFF. CDR3 nucleotides: TGTGCCAGCAGTTACCGTCAGGGGGGCACTGAAGCTTTCTTT.

This clone was counted once. The rearrangement uses TRBV27 and TRBJ1-2, with 8 bases fitting TRBD1. Germline V gives CDR1 MNHEY, CDR2 SMNVEV (reference sequence). This CDR3 is 15 amino acids long. Trimming cost V 5 bases and J 2 bases; bases outside gene matches: 7. In DNA form, the CDR3 reads TGTGCCAGCAGTCCGTCCCCAGGGGGCAACTATGGCTACACCTTC. Its protein product is CASSPSPGGNYGYTF.

V usage is TRBV28 and J usage is TRBJ2-5, with TRBD2 matching over 11 bases. The V segment lost 3 bases and the J segment 4 bases; nucleotides outside the gene matches: 4. Germline CDR1 and CDR2: MDHEN and SYDVKM. The CDR3 loop spans 15 amino acids. This chain's CDR3 is CASSFPGLAGETQYF. CDR3 sequence (DNA): TGTGCCAGCAGTTTTCCCGGACTAGCGGGAGAGACCCAGTACTTC.

This chain uses TRBV6-1 with TRBJ1-2; D gene uncertain. Germline V gene sequence: CDR1 MNHNS, CDR2 SASEGT. The CDR3 loop spans 13 amino acids. Trimming took off 6 bases at V and 4 bases at J, with 12 bases between the two ends. The CDR3 bases are TGTGCCAGCAGATTTGGGGAGGCCTATGGCTACACCTTC. As protein: CASRFGEAYGYTF.

The J gene is TRBJ1-3, the V gene TRBV15; D gene unclear. The CDR3 loop spans 12 amino acids. Germline CDR1 is LNHNV and CDR2 is YYDKDF (reference sequence). V shed 0 bases and J shed 8 bases, with 5 bases lying between them. The CDR3 reads CATSREGHTIYF. The DNA for the CDR3 is TGTGCCACCAGCAGAGAGGGTCACACCATATATTTT.

The V gene is TRBV7-2, the J gene TRBJ2-2, with D perhaps matching TRBD1 (6 bases). The germline gives CDR1 SGHTA, CDR2 FQGNSA. V was pared by 9 bases and J by 6 bases, with 11 bases between. The CDR3 is 12 amino acids. The CDR3 is CASNRVPGELFF. The CDR3, as DNA: TGTGCCAGTAACAGGGTTCCCGGGGAGCTGTTTTTT.

This sequence joins TRBV6-1 and TRBJ1-5; D not resolved. This CDR3 is built from 14 residues. Germline lookup yields CDR1 MNHNS and CDR2 SASEGT. V gave up 6 bases and J gave up 1 base, with 10 bases separating them. The CDR3 is CASSGFVSNQPQHF. The CDR3 bases are TGTGCCAGCAGCGGGTTCGTCAGCAATCAGCCCCAGCATTTT.

Comment on this clone: The same CDR3 can be traced to other DNA sequences in this sample. The chain carries TRBV5-1 and TRBJ2-3, with TRBD2 identical over 12 bases. V shed 0 bases, J shed 3 bases, and the junction held 2 bases outside the gene matches. CDR3 length: 16 amino acids. Germline assignment: CDR1 SGHRS and CDR2 YFSETQ. The CDR3, as DNA: TGCGCCAGCAGCTTGGCACTAGCGGGAGGTACAGATACGCAGTATTTT. Amino acids: CASSLALAGGTDTQYF.

The chain links TRBV19 to TRBJ2-7, with 7 bases lining up with TRBD2. The germline CDR1 and CDR2 sequences are LNHDA and SQIVND (reference sequence). With 8 bases clipped from V and 3 bases from J, the junction kept 28 bases outside the gene matches. CDR3 length: 20 amino acids. The CDR3 spells CASRPNPLGVAQREDYEQYF. Written as DNA, the CDR3 is TGTGCCAGTCGACCTAATCCCCTAGGTGTCGCCCAGCGGGAAGACTACGAGCAGTACTTC.

CDR3 DNA sequence: TGTGCCAGGGGCCTAGGGGGCGTAGAGACCCAGTACTTC. Encoded protein: CARGLGGVETQYF. The rearrangement links TRBV27 to TRBJ2-5, with TRBD1 matching over 7 bases. Trimming took 9 bases from V and 4 from J; bases not matched to a gene: 8. CDR3 length: 13 residues. Germline assignment: CDR1 MNHEY and CDR2 SMNVEV (reference sequence).

V is TRBV7-9 and J is TRBJ2-1; TRBD2 might be the D (6 bases). This CDR3 spans 14 amino acids. With 6 bases removed from V and 7 bases from J, the gap between germline ends came to 16 bases. Germline V gene data show CDR1 as SEHNR and CDR2 as FQNEAQ (reference sequence). In DNA, the CDR3 is TGTGCCAGCAGTCAAGCCGGAGGAGGGAATGAGCAGTTCTTC. Its protein product is CASSQAGGGNEQFF.

The V and J genes are TRBV29-1 and TRBJ2-3; TRBD1 agrees at 8 bases. The germline V gene has CDR1 SQVTM and CDR2 ANQGSEA. This CDR3 has 15 residues. J lost 1 base, V lost 5 bases, and 8 bases had no gene match. This chain's CDR3 is CSVFGDRWGTDTQYF. Here the CDR3 DNA reads TGCAGCGTTTTTGGGGACAGGTGGGGCACAGATACGCAGTATTTT.

V gene TRBV7-2 combines with J gene TRBJ1-1, with D possibly TRBD1 on 6 matching bases. This CDR3 is built from 14 residues. The ends were cut back, 5 bases at V and 1 base at J, with 11 bases in the middle. The V gene's germline CDR1 is SGHTA and CDR2 FQGNSA. For the CDR3, the DNA is TGTGCCAGCAGCCGGGACAACTGGAACACTGAAGCTTTCTTT. This gives the protein CASSRDNWNTEAFF.

This chain connects TRBV27 to TRBJ2-3; D perhaps matches TRBD1 (6 bases). Germline values: CDR1 MNHEY, CDR2 SMNVEV (reference sequence). The V end lost 1 base, the J end lost 0 bases, and 11 bases lay between the germline ends. The CDR3 totals 16 residues. The CDR3 region has the DNA TGTGCCAGCAGTTTATGGCAGGGGATTAGCACAGATACGCAGTATTTT. Encoded protein: CASSLWQGISTDTQYF.

The chain combines TRBV11-2 with TRBJ1-2, with D possibly matching TRBD1 (6 bases). The germline V and J ends were trimmed by 1 base and 3 bases, with 12 bases remaining between them. The germline V gene has CDR1 SGHAT and CDR2 FQNNGV. CDR3 length equals 15 residues. The CDR3 loop is CASSLGGAGDYGYTF. DNA of the CDR3: TGTGCCAGCAGCTTAGGAGGTGCAGGGGACTATGGCTACACCTTC.

The V call is TRBV4-1, the J call TRBJ2-2; 11 positions agree with TRBD2. The CDR3 runs 19 residues. CDR1 and CDR2 (germline): MGHRA, YSYEKL. Germline trimming cut 0 bases from V and 4 bases from J; bases unmatched to any gene: 10. This CDR3 reads CASSQEIGLAGGSTGELFF. CDR3 coding DNA: TGCGCCAGCAGCCAAGAAATAGGATTAGCGGGAGGGTCCACCGGGGAGCTGTTTTTT.

The J gene is TRBJ1-5, the V gene TRBV27, with 7 bases matching TRBD1. The CDR3 length is 16 residues. The germline gives CDR1 MNHEY, CDR2 SMNVEV (reference sequence). The trim removed 3 bases at V and 4 bases at J, leaving 9 bases unmatched. The DNA of the CDR3 is TGTGCCAGCAGTTTTATCGAGCCAGGGGGTAATCAGCCCCAGCATTTT. It codes for CASSFIEPGGNQPQHF.

This clone was found a few times. The chain employs TRBV4-1 and TRBJ1-1, with D uncertain. The CDR3 has 14 residues. The V end lost 2 bases, the J end lost 1 base, and 8 bases lay between the germline ends. Germline V gives CDR1 MGHRA, CDR2 YSYEKL. The DNA of the CDR3 is TGCGCCAGCAGCCAAACACATGAGAACACTGAAGCTTTCTTT. It encodes CASSQTHENTEAFF.

V and J are TRBV6-6 and TRBJ1-1; 9 positions agree with TRBD1. CDR3 length: 15 residues. Germline CDR1 is MNHNY and CDR2 is SVGAGI (reference sequence). The V and J ends lost 5 bases and 1 base, in that order; junction bases with no gene match: 5. CDR3 in amino acids: CASSMSGQGNTEAFF. The CDR3 DNA reads as TGTGCCAGCAGTATGTCGGGACAGGGGAACACTGAAGCTTTCTTT.

J is TRBJ2-7 and V is TRBV19; 10 positions agree with TRBD2. J lost 6 bases, V lost 7 bases, and 6 bases had no gene match. This CDR3 comprises 13 residues. Per the germline V gene, CDR1 is LNHDA and CDR2 is SQIVND (reference sequence). The DNA for the CDR3 is TGTGCCAGTATAGGTTCTAGCGGGGGCGAGCAGTACTTC. It yields the protein CASIGSSGGEQYF.

The V and J genes are TRBV6-6 and TRBJ2-7, with D possibly matching TRBD1 (8 bases). Germline assignment: CDR1 MNHNY and CDR2 SVGAGI (reference sequence). The CDR3 length is 15 residues. The V end lost 5 bases, the J end lost 4 bases, and 18 bases lay between the germline ends. The CDR3 DNA reads TGTGCCAGCAGTAGGTCTGGACAGGGACTATACGAGCAGTACTTC. It yields the protein CASSRSGQGLYEQYF.

V is TRBV6-1 and J is TRBJ2-1; D remains ambiguous. CDR3 length: 15 amino acids. CDR1 is MNHNS, CDR2 SASEGT, per germline. V shed 4 bases and J shed 0 bases, with 10 bases lying between them. The CDR3 region has the DNA TGTGCCAGCAGTGCTACTGGTAGCTCCTACAATGAGCAGTTCTTC. It yields the protein CASSATGSSYNEQFF.

This chain joins TRBV7-8 and TRBJ1-1; 8 bases agree with TRBD1. V shed 1 base and J 3 bases; nucleotides not matched to a gene: 4. The CDR3 extends over 15 amino acids. Germline V CDR1 and CDR2: SGHVS, FQNEAQ. CDR3: CASSLDHRGDTEAFF. CDR3 coding DNA: TGTGCCAGCAGCTTAGACCACAGGGGGGACACTGAAGCTTTCTTT.

The CDR3 DNA reads as TGTGCCAGCAGACGAAAAGGGGGTCACTTAGGGGGCGAGCAGTACTTC. It translates to CASRRKGGHLGGEQYF. The V and J genes are TRBV27 and TRBJ2-7; possible D gene TRBD1, 6 bases. Germline values: CDR1 MNHEY, CDR2 SMNVEV (reference sequence). This CDR3 comprises 16 residues. V lost 6 bases, J lost 6 bases, and 24 bases lay in between.